Following are 24 T cell receptor beta chains from one sample sequenced in a study of shared clonotypes between healthy human individuals. Data came from immunoSEQ multiplex PCR; TCRdb stores just in-frame clones and leaves some out. The repertoire has approximately 1,000,000 clones, approximately 80% of them found once; the top ten carry approximately 0.52%. The sample comprised memory CD4+ T cells from PBMCs. The subset is: CD45RA-negative fraction. Every receptor here comes from a man between 18 and 29 years old in good health. Some clones in this sample may be carry-over from other donors' samples.

The chain is built from TRBV7-9 and TRBJ2-1; 9 nucleotides match TRBD2. The CDR3 contains 17 residues. After removal of 5 bases from V and 1 base from J, the junction contained 9 bases not matched to a gene. Germline V gene lookup returns CDR1 SEHNR and CDR2 FQNEAQ (reference sequence). DNA for the CDR3: TGTGCCAGCAGCCGGAGCGGCGGGAGGGGTTCCTACAATGAGCAGTTCTTC. Amino acids: CASSRSGGRGSYNEQFF.

This clone was detected only once. The rearrangement uses TRBV28 and TRBJ1-2; D remains ambiguous. The CDR3 contains 17 residues. V was pared by 6 bases and J by 1 base, with 21 bases between. Germline CDR1 and CDR2: MDHEN and SYDVKM. In DNA, the CDR3 is TGTGCCAGCAGCGACATTCCAGGCGTCTACCTTAACTATGGCTACACCTTC. Residues: CASSDIPGVYLNYGYTF.

The chain carries TRBV2 and TRBJ1-1, with 7 positions matching TRBD1. The CDR3 has 14 residues. Germline lookup yields CDR1 SNHLY and CDR2 FYNNEI. V lost 7 bases and J lost 3; bases outside the gene matches: 8. This CDR3 is CASTLDREDTEAFF. The CDR3 nucleotides are TGTGCCAGCACCTTAGACAGGGAGGACACTGAAGCTTTCTTT. Full variable domain (outside the CDR3, taken from reference TRBV2 and TRBJ1-1): EPEVTQTPSHQVTQMGQEVILRCVPISNHLYFYWYRQILGQKVEFLVSFYNNEISEKSEIFDDQFSVERPDGSNFTLKIRSTKLEDSAMYFCASTLDREDTEAFFGQGTRLTVV.

This chain joins TRBV5-4 and TRBJ2-5; 15 positions match TRBD2. CDR1 and CDR2 from the germline V gene are SGHNT and YYREEE (reference sequence). Unmatched junction bases numbered 6, after V lost 4 bases and J lost 2 bases. The CDR3 has 17 residues. The CDR3 DNA sequence: TGTGCCAGCAGCCCGGGACTAGCGGGAGGAGGACAAGAGACCCAGTACTTC. Protein product: CASSPGLAGGGQETQYF.

This clone was seen a few times. The same CDR3 is also encoded by other DNA sequences in this sample. The chain joins TRBV27 to TRBJ1-5; no definite D call. The CDR3 sequence is 14 residues long. Trimming removed 4 bases at V and 3 bases at J, with 10 bases between. From germline, CDR1 is MNHEY and CDR2 SMNVEV (reference sequence). The chain's CDR3 is CASSSPGNNQPQHF. The CDR3 DNA is TGTGCCAGCAGTTCCCCAGGAAACAATCAGCCCCAGCATTTT.

V and J are TRBV6-1 and TRBJ2-2; D might be TRBD1 or TRBD2, each matching 5 bases. In germline, CDR1 is MNHNS, CDR2 SASEGT. This CDR3 contains 17 residues. The germline V and J ends were trimmed by 4 bases and 5 bases, with 20 bases remaining between them. As DNA, the CDR3 is TGTGCCAGCAGTGTTCTCCCCGGGACGAGTAGGACCGGGGAGCTGTTTTTT. Translation: CASSVLPGTSRTGELFF.

V and J are TRBV7-3 and TRBJ2-7; 7 nucleotides agree with TRBD1. V gave up 5 bases and J gave up 2 bases; unmatched junction bases: 6. Germline CDR1 and CDR2: SGHTA and FQGTGA. CDR3 length: 14 amino acids. The CDR3 is CASSARQGPYEQYF. As DNA, the CDR3 is TGTGCCAGCAGCGCAAGACAGGGCCCCTACGAGCAGTACTTC.

V is TRBV4-3 and J is TRBJ1-2; no clear D gene. The germline gives CDR1 LGHNA, CDR2 YSLEER. Trimming stripped 3 bases from V and 6 bases from J, with 14 bases between. This CDR3 has 14 residues. CDR3 in DNA: TGCGCCAGCAGCCACGCCGGCGGGCAGGATGGCTACACCTTC. It encodes CASSHAGGQDGYTF.

The J gene is TRBJ1-2, the V gene TRBV6-5, with D perhaps matching TRBD1 (5 bases). The CDR3 is made up of 16 amino acids. Germline values: CDR1 MNHEY, CDR2 SVGAGI. V lost 2 bases and J 6 bases, leaving 19 bases between the germline ends. The CDR3 here is CASSYLIGQPGDGYTF. DNA for the CDR3: TGTGCCAGCAGTTACCTTATAGGACAACCGGGCGATGGCTACACCTTC.

This clone was seen a single time. The genes are TRBV5-1 and TRBJ2-7, with 7 bases matching TRBD2. This CDR3 has 14 residues. Germline CDR1 and CDR2: SGHRS and YFSETQ. The ends lost 4 bases at V and 5 bases at J; junction bases unmatched: 9. CDR3 nucleotides: TGCGCCAGCAGCCTTGGGAGGGAGACGGACGAGCAGTACTTC. It translates to CASSLGRETDEQYF.

The rearrangement uses TRBV6-1 and TRBJ1-4; no firm D call. CDR1 and CDR2 from the germline V gene are MNHNS and SASEGT. CDR3 size: 12 residues. The V end lost 6 bases, the J end lost 7 bases, and 9 bases lay between the germline ends. CDR3 sequence: CASRENVEKLFF. CDR3 in DNA: TGTGCCAGCAGAGAGAACGTTGAAAAACTGTTTTTT.

This clone came up a few times. The chain couples TRBV19 to TRBJ2-1, with D possibly TRBD2 on 6 matching bases. Germline V gives CDR1 LNHDA, CDR2 SQIVND (reference sequence). Between the trimmed V and J ends, which lost 2 bases and 8 bases, there was a span of 10 bases. The CDR3 runs to 13 residues. The CDR3 loop is CASSILARYEQFF. The DNA of the CDR3 is TGTGCCAGTAGTATACTAGCGCGCTATGAGCAGTTCTTC.

With regard to this clone: Other DNA sequences in the same sample also yield this CDR3. V and J are TRBV2 and TRBJ2-7; D gene uncertain. Germline CDR1 SNHLY, CDR2 FYNNEI. The CDR3 sequence is 12 residues long. Trimming took 3 bases from V and 1 from J, leaving 4 bases between them. The CDR3 reads CASSERSYEQYF. As DNA, the CDR3 is TGTGCCAGCAGTGAGCGATCCTACGAGCAGTACTTC.

The chain employs TRBV4-2 and TRBJ1-1, with a weak D call TRBD1 (5 bases). This CDR3 is 13 amino acids long. Trimming left V 1 base short and J 6 bases short, with 9 bases between. CDR1 is LGHNA and CDR2 is YNFKEQ in the germline V gene. The DNA of the CDR3 is TGTGCCAGCAGCCAAGTGACAGCGGCTGAAGCTTTCTTT. Protein sequence: CASSQVTAAEAFF.

The chain carries TRBV18 and TRBJ2-1; the D is unclear. Trimming removed 3 bases at V and 5 bases at J, with 11 bases between. Germline V gives CDR1 KGHSH, CDR2 LQKENI. The CDR3 loop spans 14 amino acids. The CDR3 sequence: CASSPSFRDNEQFF. The CDR3 region has the DNA TGTGCCAGCTCACCTAGTTTTCGGGACAATGAGCAGTTCTTC.

This clone was seen a single time. DNA for the CDR3: TGCGCCAGCAGCTGGGGGACAGAGAACACTGAAGCTTTCTTT. Translating it yields CASSWGTENTEAFF. V gene TRBV5-1 combines with J gene TRBJ1-1; 7 bases align to TRBD1. J gave up 1 base and V 3 bases, and 3 bases lay outside the gene matches. The CDR3 has 14 amino acids. Germline V lookup: CDR1 SGHRS, CDR2 YFSETQ. The whole variable domain, filled in from reference TRBV5-1 and TRBJ1-1, reads KAGVTQTPRYLIKTRGQQVTLSCSPISGHRSVSWYQQTPGQGLQFLFEYFSETQRNKGNFPGRFSGRQFSNSRSEMNVSTLELGDSALYLCASSWGTENTEAFFGQGTRLTVV.

This clone was observed a handful of times. The V and J genes are TRBV2 and TRBJ1-5; no reliable D call. This CDR3 comprises 13 residues. The V end was cut by 3 bases, the J end by 7 bases, with 10 bases between. Germline V CDR1 and CDR2: SNHLY, FYNNEI. The CDR3 coding sequence is TGTGCCAGCAGTGAGGGGATGCCCCAGCCCCAGCATTTT. Protein: CASSEGMPQPQHF.

The chain combines TRBV29-1 with TRBJ2-7; D not resolved. The CDR3 spans 11 residues. CDR1 is SQVTM and CDR2 is ANQGSEA in the germline V gene. Trimming took off 7 bases at V and 5 bases at J, with 12 bases between the two ends. The CDR3 sequence is CSAEFYHEQYF. For the CDR3, the DNA is TGCAGCGCCGAATTCTACCACGAGCAGTACTTC.

A note on this clone: Other DNA sequences within the sample encode an identical CDR3. The CDR3 protein is CASSLGGANQPQHF. CDR3 in DNA: TGTGCCAGCAGCTTGGGAGGGGCCAATCAGCCCCAGCATTTT. V usage is TRBV5-4 and J usage is TRBJ1-5; tentative D call: TRBD1 (5 bases). Looked up from germline, CDR1 is SGHNT and CDR2 is YYREEE (reference sequence). CDR3 length: 14 amino acids. The V end was cut by 0 bases, the J end by 3 bases, with 7 bases between.

V is TRBV27 and J is TRBJ2-2; maybe TRBD1 (6 bases). Germline CDR1 MNHEY, CDR2 SMNVEV (reference sequence). The CDR3 loop spans 15 amino acids. Trimming took off 7 bases at V and 3 bases at J, with 15 bases between the two ends. The CDR3 DNA follows: TGTGCCAGCACCTCGAGGGGGAGTCACACCGGGGAGCTGTTTTTT. This codes for CASTSRGSHTGELFF.

This clone appeared a single time. The V and J genes are TRBV11-2 and TRBJ2-1, with D perhaps matching TRBD2 (6 bases). The germline CDR1 and CDR2 sequences are SGHAT and FQNNGV. V was cut by 5 bases and J by 5 bases, with 13 bases left in between. The CDR3 contains 14 residues. The CDR3 is CASSPDYLNNEQFF. The CDR3 coding sequence is TGTGCCAGCAGCCCGGACTACCTGAACAATGAGCAGTTCTTC.

This clone was counted a single time. Here the CDR3 DNA reads TGTGCCAGCAGTGACAGGGTGCGGGGCTACACCTTC. Its translation is CASSDRVRGYTF. The rearrangement links TRBV28 to TRBJ1-2, with TRBD1 matching 7 bases. There are 12 residues in the CDR3. Germline V gene sequence: CDR1 MDHEN, CDR2 SYDVKM. Trimming took 5 bases from V and 8 from J; bases not matched to a gene: 5.

J is TRBJ1-1 and V is TRBV28; possibly TRBD1 for D (5 bases). Germline assignment: CDR1 MDHEN and CDR2 SYDVKM. Trimming stripped 7 bases from V and 0 bases from J, with 12 bases between. The length of the CDR3 is 14 residues. As DNA, the CDR3 is TGTGCCAGCATCTCGGAGGGGTTGAACACTGAAGCTTTCTTT. Its translation: CASISEGLNTEAFF.

CDR3 loop: CAISESKAQQETQYF. DNA for the CDR3: TGTGCCATCAGTGAGTCGAAGGCCCAGCAAGAGACCCAGTACTTC. V is TRBV10-3 and J is TRBJ2-5, with D unresolved. Germline CDR1 is ENHRY and CDR2 is SYGVKD. This CDR3 has 15 residues. V shed 0 bases and J shed 2 bases, with 10 bases lying between them.